The following is a T cell receptor (beta chain) sequence with its context. This record belongs to a study of blood T cell repertoires in COVID-19. About the study: Acute and convalescent COVID-19 specimens originated in the United States, Italy and Spain. T cells, B-cell-depleted T cells, or PBMCs supplied cDNA or gDNA.

With 3 bases removed from V and 1 base from J, the gap between germline ends came to 14 bases. Per germline, CDR1 SGHKS and CDR2 YYEKEE (reference sequence). The CDR3 consists of 16 residues. TCRdb keeps only in-frame clones here, not all; method: immunoSEQ multiplex PCR. Found here are fewer than 120,000 clones, 70% to 90% of them singletons; the top ten hold roughly 4.9%. The clonotype was recovered from a human donor in a cohort sampled during active COVID-19. The rearrangement links TRBV5-5 to TRBJ1-5; tentative D call: TRBD1 (6 bases). Sequencing input: peripheral blood. The CDR3 region is CASSSAPGESNQPQHF. The CDR3 nucleotides read TGTGCCAGCAGCTCGGCGCCAGGGGAAAGCAATCAGCCCCAGCATTTT. Filled out from reference TRBV5-5 and TRBJ1-5, the complete variable domain reads DAGVTQSPTHLIKTRGQQVTLRCSPISGHKSVSWYQQVLGQGPQFIFQYYEKEERGRGNFPDRFSARQFPNYSSELNVNALLLGDSALYLCASSSAPGESNQPQHFGDGTRLSIL.